What follows are 3 T cell receptor beta chains derived from one specimen sequenced in a study of cytomegalovirus exposure and HLA in healthy donors. The PCR used 60 Vbeta and 13 Jbeta primers. TCRdb's copy holds only in-frame clones and misses some; the assay was immunoSEQ multiplex PCR. Of around 50,000 clones listed, around 62% are singletons. Sample: PBMCs. All receptors come from a human donor in good health.

The chain joins TRBV9 to TRBJ1-2, with D hard to call. There are 14 residues in the CDR3. Germline V CDR1 and CDR2: SGDLS, YYNGEE. The V end was cut by 0 bases, the J end by 1 base, with 7 bases between. CDR3 region: CASSVDESNYGYTF. The DNA for the CDR3 is TGTGCCAGCAGCGTAGACGAGAGTAACTATGGCTACACCTTC. Supplemented by reference TRBV9 and TRBJ1-2, the full variable domain reads DSGVTQTPKHLITATGQRVTLRCSPRSGDLSVYWYQQSLDQGLQFLIQYYNGEERAKGNILERFSAQQFPDLHSELNLSSLELGDSALYFCASSVDESNYGYTFGSGTRLTVV.

The rearrangement joins TRBV9 to TRBJ1-4; D is possibly TRBD1 (6 bases). Trimming left V 3 bases short and J 6 bases short, with 12 bases between. The CDR3 contains 14 residues. Germline values: CDR1 SGDLS, CDR2 YYNGEE. CDR3 residues: CASSAQGWDEKLFF. CDR3 bases: TGTGCCAGCAGCGCCCAGGGGTGGGATGAAAAACTGTTTTTT.

The rearrangement links TRBV6-5 to TRBJ2-1; perhaps TRBD2 as D (7 bases). CDR1 and CDR2 (germline): MNHEY, SVGAGI. V dropped 4 bases and J dropped 3 bases, with 13 bases sitting between them. CDR3 size: 15 residues. CDR3 bases: TGTGCCAGCAGTTCTCGGCGGGGGCTCTACAATGAGCAGTTCTTC. Translating it yields CASSSRRGLYNEQFF.